The T cell receptor beta chain described here comes from a study of regulatory T cells in long-lasting Graves disease. This CDR3 is built from 15 residues. Germline CDR1 is LGHDT and CDR2 is YNNKEL (reference sequence). The J segment lost 6 bases and the V segment lost 1 base, leaving 8 bases of the junction unmatched. Building the TCR beta libraries relied on iRepertoire HTBI primers, and CDR3 regions underwent Arm-PCR. TCRdb re-analysed the multiplex PCR reads in MiXCR, keeping a single row per CDR3 protein. The data show fewer than 450,000 distinct CDR3 sequences, 20% to 25% seen once. As to time point: persistent/refractory GD, antithyroid drugs over 5 years with positive TRAb. The TCR library was made from RNA that had been extracted from PBMCs in TRIzol.

Sample: peripheral blood mononuclear cells (PBMCs), taken when the disease was refractory, from a patient treated with antithyroid drugs. The clonotype was recovered from a female donor with Graves disease. This sequence joins TRBV3-1 and TRBJ2-7; TRBD1 matches at 8 bases. The CDR3 here is CASSQAWTGTGEQYF. CDR3 in DNA: TGTGCCAGCAGCCAAGCATGGACAGGGACAGGCGAGCAGTACTTC.